These 16 T cell receptor beta chains came from one sample sequenced in a study of neoadjuvant nivolumab and ipilimumab in lung cancer. Generated by immunoSEQ multiplex PCR, the TCRdb table keeps only in-frame clones and is missing some. Seen here are under 15,000 clones, around 65% observed once, and the top ten hold roughly a quarter. Source: peripheral blood, taken after neoadjuvant nivolumab, alone or with ipilimumab, at or shortly before surgery. These receptors came from an adult with non-small cell lung cancer.

J is TRBJ1-2 and V is TRBV5-1, with TRBD1 matching over 7 bases. The CDR3 consists of 14 residues. The V gene end was trimmed by 1 base and the J gene end by 2 bases; junction bases not matched to a gene: 2. The V gene's germline CDR1 is SGHRS and CDR2 YFSETQ. For the CDR3, the DNA is TGCGCCAGCAGCTTGACAGGGGAAAACTATGGCTACACCTTC. Translating it yields CASSLTGENYGYTF.

V is TRBV11-1 and J is TRBJ2-7, with 13 bases fitting TRBD2. The CDR3 runs 15 residues. Germline V gene lookup returns CDR1 SGHAT and CDR2 FQDESV (reference sequence). After removal of 2 bases from V and 5 bases from J, the junction contained 3 bases not matched to a gene. The DNA for the CDR3 is TGTGCCAGCAGCTTATGGACTAGCGGGAGCCACGAGCAGTACTTC. Its translation: CASSLWTSGSHEQYF.

V gene TRBV7-9 combines with J gene TRBJ2-5; no reliable D call. The length of the CDR3 is 13 residues. Germline CDR1 SEHNR, CDR2 FQNEAQ (reference sequence). Between the trimmed V and J ends, which lost 5 bases and 3 bases, there was a span of 10 bases. Written as DNA, the CDR3 is TGTGCCAGCAGCGAAGCTATGAAAGAGACCCAGTACTTC. It is translated as CASSEAMKETQYF.

The rearrangement joins TRBV5-1 to TRBJ1-1; weak D call: TRBD1 (5 bases). Trimming shortened V by 0 bases and J by 4 bases, and 10 bases separated the two germline ends. The germline CDR1 and CDR2 sequences are SGHRS and YFSETQ. The CDR3 runs 14 residues. The CDR3 DNA reads as TGCGCCAGCAGCTTGGAAGGGGCGCCCACTGAAGCTTTCTTT. Translating it yields CASSLEGAPTEAFF.

The chain combines TRBV7-2 with TRBJ1-4; D remains unclear. The germline V gene has CDR1 SGHTA and CDR2 FQGNSA. There are 15 residues in the CDR3. Trimming pared 1 base from V and 3 bases from J, leaving 9 bases between. The CDR3 here is CASSLVGGSNEKLFF. The CDR3 DNA sequence: TGTGCCAGCAGCTTAGTAGGAGGGTCTAATGAAAAACTGTTTTTT.

Only one count was recorded for this clone. V is TRBV30 and J is TRBJ2-5; D is perhaps TRBD2 (6 bases). The CDR3 contains 13 residues. Germline lookup yields CDR1 GTSNPN and CDR2 SVGIG (reference sequence). V lost 3 bases to trimming and J lost 2 bases, with 10 bases between them. Written as DNA, the CDR3 is TGTGCCTGGAGCCTGGGGGGTCAAGAGACCCAGTACTTC. It codes for CAWSLGGQETQYF.

This chain uses TRBV11-1 with TRBJ2-6; D not certain. V dropped 1 base and J dropped 0 bases, with 4 bases sitting between them. CDR1 SGHAT and CDR2 FQDESV come from the germline V gene (reference sequence). The CDR3 has 15 amino acids. The CDR3 is CASSLGPSGANVLTF. In nucleotides, the CDR3 is TGTGCCAGCAGCTTAGGCCCCTCTGGGGCCAACGTCCTGACTTTC.

The chain has TRBV29-1 and TRBJ1-1, with D unclear. The CDR3 sequence is 13 residues long. Trimming removed 8 bases from V and 1 base from J, with 14 bases in between. The germline V gene has CDR1 SQVTM and CDR2 ANQGSEA. This chain's CDR3 is CSILRTGNTEAFF. CDR3 in DNA: TGCAGCATTCTCCGGACGGGGAACACTGAAGCTTTCTTT.

V and J are TRBV30 and TRBJ2-5; 12 bases match TRBD1. The CDR3 length is 17 residues. The germline gives CDR1 GTSNPN, CDR2 SVGIG (reference sequence). The junction had 12 bases not matched to a gene; V was cut back by 3 bases and J by 4 bases. The DNA of the CDR3 is TGTGCCTGGAGAAGGAGGGACAGGGGGCGCAAAGGAGAGACCCAGTACTTC. Its protein is CAWRRRDRGRKGETQYF.

The rearrangement uses TRBV5-5 and TRBJ2-7; 9 bases align to TRBD2. The V gene's germline CDR1 is SGHKS and CDR2 YYEKEE (reference sequence). The junction had 4 bases not matched to a gene; V was cut back by 0 bases and J by 3 bases. The CDR3 runs 15 residues. CDR3 sequence: CASSLGLAENYEQYF. For the CDR3, the DNA is TGTGCCAGCAGCTTGGGACTAGCGGAAAACTACGAGCAGTACTTC.

DNA of the CDR3: TGCGCCAGCAGCTTCTCACGGGGGCCAGATACGCAGTATTTT. Its translation: CASSFSRGPDTQYF. The chain is built from TRBV5-1 and TRBJ2-3, with D perhaps assigned TRBD1 or TRBD2 (6 bases each). Germline V gene lookup returns CDR1 SGHRS and CDR2 YFSETQ. V was cut by 2 bases and J by 4 bases, with 11 bases left in between. The CDR3 loop spans 14 amino acids.

This clone occurred a few times. The rearrangement joins TRBV18 to TRBJ1-1; tentatively, D is TRBD1 (6 bases). V was cut by 4 bases and J by 2 bases, with 14 bases left in between. The germline gives CDR1 KGHSH, CDR2 LQKENI. There are 15 residues in the CDR3. The CDR3 is CASSQSGTPNTEAFF. The CDR3 DNA follows: TGTGCCAGCTCACAATCCGGGACACCTAACACTGAAGCTTTCTTT.

The V call is TRBV18, the J call TRBJ1-5, with D uncertain. Germline lookup yields CDR1 KGHSH and CDR2 LQKENI. Deletions cut 4 bases from V and 1 base from J, with 8 bases between. The CDR3 consists of 14 residues. The CDR3 region is CASSQMLSNQPQHF. DNA for the CDR3: TGTGCCAGCTCACAGATGTTAAGCAATCAGCCCCAGCATTTT.

This clone was counted a single time. The V and J genes are TRBV29-1 and TRBJ2-3, with D perhaps being TRBD1 or TRBD2 (5 bases each). CDR1 SQVTM and CDR2 ANQGSEA come from the germline V gene. Trimming took 1 base from V and 6 from J, leaving 14 bases between them. The CDR3 has 14 residues. The CDR3 coding sequence is TGCAGCGTTGAAGGAGGGGTGGATTGGGATACGCAGTATTTT. This codes for CSVEGGVDWDTQYF.

This clone was observed a handful of times. V gene TRBV5-1 combines with J gene TRBJ2-7; D remains ambiguous. CDR3 length equals 15 residues. Germline CDR1 reads SGHRS; CDR2 reads YFSETQ. The V end was cut by 0 bases, the J end by 1 base, with 11 bases between. This chain's CDR3 is CASSLGTAESYEQYF. Written as DNA, the CDR3 is TGCGCCAGCAGCTTGGGTACAGCAGAATCCTACGAGCAGTACTTC.

The V call is TRBV5-1, the J call TRBJ1-1; TRBD1 aligns across 11 bases. This CDR3 is 14 amino acids long. V lost 5 bases, J lost 4 bases, and 4 bases stayed unmatched. Germline V gene sequence: CDR1 SGHRS, CDR2 YFSETQ. The CDR3 DNA reads TGCGCCAGCAGATCCGGACAGGGGGCCACTGAAGCTTTCTTT. It is translated as CASRSGQGATEAFF.